This entry features one T cell receptor beta chain sequence. Data came from immunoSEQ multiplex PCR; TCRdb stores just in-frame clones and leaves some out. In the table there are some 220,000 clones, nearly 90% of which are singletons. This sample is part of a study of blood T cell repertoires in COVID-19. Germline CDR1 and CDR2: SGHTA and FQGNSA. Between the trimmed V and J ends, which lost 1 base and 8 bases, there was a span of 20 bases. CDR3 length: 16 amino acids. This TCR derives from a woman in her late teens or twenties who had recovered from COVID-19. The sequencing input was peripheral blood. The chain couples TRBV7-2 to TRBJ1-2, with TRBD1 as a possible D gene (5 bases). The CDR3 bases are TGTGCCAGCAGCTTAGGGGGCACTCCGACCTCGCGCGGCTACACCTTC. This gives the protein CASSLGGTPTSRGYTF. The full variable domain, rest sourced from reference TRBV7-2 and TRBJ1-2, is GAGVSQSPSNKVTEKGKDVELRCDPISGHTALYWYRQSLGQGLEFLIYFQGNSAPDKSGLPSDRFSAERTGGSVSTLTIQRTQQEDSAVYLCASSLGGTPTSRGYTFGSGTRLTVV.